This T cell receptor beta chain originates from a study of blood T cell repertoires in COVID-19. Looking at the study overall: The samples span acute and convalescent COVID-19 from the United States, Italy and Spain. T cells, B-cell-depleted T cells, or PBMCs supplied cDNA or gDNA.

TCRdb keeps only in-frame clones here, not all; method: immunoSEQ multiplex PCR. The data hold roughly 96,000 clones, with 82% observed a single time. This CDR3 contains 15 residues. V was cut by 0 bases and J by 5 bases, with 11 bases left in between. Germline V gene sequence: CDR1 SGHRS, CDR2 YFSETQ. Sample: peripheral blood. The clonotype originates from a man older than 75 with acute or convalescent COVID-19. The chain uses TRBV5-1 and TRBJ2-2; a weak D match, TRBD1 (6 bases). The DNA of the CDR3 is TGCGCCAGCAGCTTGGCCCGGACAGAGACCGGGGAGCTGTTTTTT. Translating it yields CASSLARTETGELFF.